This T cell receptor beta chain was recorded in a study of blood T cell repertoires in COVID-19 (dated by TCRdb to 2018 to 2020). Regarding the complete study: Samples covering the acute and convalescent phases of COVID-19 were provided by collaborators in the United States, Italy and Spain. The material from the prospective study consisted of cDNA or gDNA derived from T cells, B-cell-depleted T cells, or PBMCs. Subjects who had been exposed to COVID-19, were actively infected with it, or had recovered from it provided the deeply sampled blood TCRbeta repertoires that made up the dataset. The repertoires were released in a freely available public database meant as a resource for research on the immune response to SARS-CoV-2. Samples came from the ongoing ImmuneRACE study (first 160 participants) plus 1,254 subjects from 6 global collaborators. Nearly every sample came with metadata listing a de-identified subject ID, COVID-19 status, age in years and sex. Where HLA class I and class II types were available, the types were taken from metadata supplied by the sample provider, not from assay-based typing.

What the authors observed across the whole study: The amount of clinical and demographic metadata varied by source and participant and was provided uncurated.

Points on this clone: The clone's antigen remains unknown. Nothing much larger sits one base from this clone, and base qualities are not available.

TCRbeta CDR3 regions were amplified from genomic DNA by means of the immunoSEQ Assay, a bias-controlled multiplex PCR. On the authors' methods: The number of nucleated cells in each sample was estimated from the amplification of reference gene primers within the assay. To quantify the absolute abundance of each unique TCRbeta CDR3 rearrangement, sequence reads were collapsed and filtered. For each sample, productive Simpson clonality was calculated as the square root of Simpson's diversity index over productive rearrangements. What TCRdb holds here is the immuneACCESS table cut down to in-frame rearrangements. Part of the clones is not present; checked against another copy, under half of the missing clones reflect an unresolved V gene, and the others are unexplained. Clone size and V and J calls were adopted from that table, with D and trimming inferred from the DNA. This sample comprises around 180,000 clones, 86% of them detected only once. Less than 3.5% of the sample is held by the ten biggest clonotypes.

Collaborating institutions collected whole blood in K2EDTA tubes following their own protocols. Collaborator samples were shipped for TCRbeta analysis as frozen whole blood, isolated PBMCs, or DNA extracted from either sample type. CDR1 and CDR2 are read off the germline V gene (reference sequence) as DFQATT and SNEGSKA. V is pared back by 3 bases and J by 4 bases, with 12 bases lying between the germline termini. The CDR3 sequence holds 13 residues, the cysteine and phenylalanine included. Only CDR3 DNA is held: 39 bases, read in frame from base 1. The sequence was obtained from a woman aged 25 to 39 with active or convalescent COVID-19. The rearranged chain carries TRBV20-1 and TRBJ1-1; the D gene assignment is ambiguous. The sample taken for sequencing was peripheral blood. At the DNA level, the sequence is TGCAGTGCTAGTTTCATGCGAGTCACTGAAGCTTTCTTT. It specifies CSASFMRVTEAFF.